Reported below is one T cell receptor beta chain. This sample is drawn from a study of Ad26.COV2.S vaccination and SARS-CoV-2 variants. Per the germline V gene, CDR1 is SGHDN and CDR2 is FVKESK. CDR3 size: 17 residues. V lost 4 bases and J 0 bases, leaving 17 bases between the germline ends. Repertoires were generated with immunoSEQ multiplex PCR, while TCRdb's copy carries only in-frame clones and drops some. The sample consists of about 350,000 clones, around 92% of them appearing once. This clonotype originated in a human donor who had recovered from COVID-19. The rearrangement joins TRBV14 to TRBJ2-3; TRBD1 might be the D (5 bases). Here the sequenced sample was peripheral blood, taken after recovery from COVID-19. The CDR3 spells CASSPLARAASTDTQYF. Here the CDR3 DNA reads TGTGCCAGCAGCCCCCTCGCCAGGGCAGCTAGCACAGATACGCAGTATTTT.